These 15 T cell receptor beta chains came from one sample sequenced in a study of cytomegalovirus exposure and HLA in healthy donors. Amplification used 60 Vbeta primers and 13 Jbeta primers. The table came from immunoSEQ multiplex PCR; TCRdb's copy has only in-frame clones and leaves some out. The data hold around 80,000 clones, with around 60% observed a single time. Sequenced sample: PBMCs. All receptors derive from a male donor in good health and CMV-seropositive.

The chain recombines TRBV11-2 with TRBJ2-7, with 11 bases lining up with TRBD1. The CDR3 contains 15 residues. Trimming at V came to 2 bases and at J to 7 bases, leaving 7 bases not matched to a gene. Germline assignment: CDR1 SGHAT and CDR2 FQNNGV. The CDR3 loop is CASSLSGTGGREQYF. The CDR3 bases are TGTGCCAGCAGCTTATCCGGGACAGGGGGTCGAGAGCAGTACTTC.

The chain joins TRBV5-4 to TRBJ2-2; weak D call: TRBD2 (6 bases). Germline V CDR1 and CDR2: SGHNT, YYREEE (reference sequence). Trimming left V 6 bases short and J 1 base short, with 16 bases between. The CDR3 spans 16 residues. The DNA for the CDR3 is TGTGCCAGCACCGCCGGGGGTCAACAGAACACCGGGGAGCTGTTTTTT. It codes for CASTAGGQQNTGELFF.

This sequence joins TRBV5-6 and TRBJ1-5; D is perhaps TRBD1 (5 bases). V was trimmed by 0 bases and J by 5 bases, leaving 6 bases between them. The CDR3 spans 13 residues. Germline lookup yields CDR1 SGHDT and CDR2 YYEEEE. CDR3 DNA: TGTGCCAGCAGCTTGGCCAGGGATCAGCCCCAGCATTTT. This sequence encodes CASSLARDQPQHF.

The rearrangement joins TRBV5-1 to TRBJ2-3, with 7 nucleotides matching TRBD1. V lost 2 bases to trimming and J lost 3 bases; unmatched junction nucleotides: 9. The germline V gene encodes CDR1 SGHRS and CDR2 YFSETQ. This CDR3 contains 16 residues. The CDR3 protein is CASSLGFTGETDTQYF. As DNA, the CDR3 is TGCGCCAGCAGCTTAGGTTTTACAGGGGAAACAGATACGCAGTATTTT.

This clone was observed a few times. The chain combines TRBV2 with TRBJ1-4, with TRBD1 matching over 10 bases. The V and J ends lost 3 bases and 7 bases, in that order; junction bases with no gene match: 5. This CDR3 contains 15 residues. CDR1 is SNHLY, CDR2 FYNNEI, per germline. This CDR3 reads CASSDPGDRGEKLFF. DNA for the CDR3: TGTGCCAGCAGTGATCCCGGGGACAGGGGTGAAAAACTGTTTTTT.

The sample holds a few counts of this clone. J is TRBJ2-1 and V is TRBV7-9; TRBD2 aligns across 9 bases. Germline trimming cut 5 bases from V and 2 bases from J; bases unmatched to any gene: 4. CDR3 size: 15 residues. CDR1 SEHNR and CDR2 FQNEAQ come from the germline V gene (reference sequence). CDR3 DNA sequence: TGTGCCAGCAGCCCTGTAGCGGGGGCCTACAATGAGCAGTTCTTC. Amino acids: CASSPVAGAYNEQFF.

The gene calls are TRBV9 and TRBJ2-1, with 7 bases fitting TRBD2. The germline gives CDR1 SGDLS, CDR2 YYNGEE. The CDR3 totals 16 residues. The V and J ends lost 4 bases and 5 bases, in that order; junction bases with no gene match: 12. The CDR3 protein is CASSLRLAWADNEQFF. DNA of the CDR3: TGTGCCAGCAGCCTAAGACTAGCTTGGGCGGACAATGAGCAGTTCTTC.

This chain links TRBV6-5 with TRBJ2-7; D perhaps matches TRBD1 (7 bases). The V gene's germline CDR1 is MNHEY and CDR2 SVGAGI. CDR3 length: 13 amino acids. Trimming pared 5 bases from V and 1 base from J, leaving 9 bases between. DNA of the CDR3: TGTGCCAGCAGTCCAGGGGGGTCCTACGAGCAGTACTTC. It is translated as CASSPGGSYEQYF.

The chain joins TRBV11-2 to TRBJ2-7; the match to TRBD1 covers 9 bases. CDR1 and CDR2 from the germline V gene are SGHAT and FQNNGV. The CDR3 is 16 residues long. V trimming: 5 bases; J trimming: 4 bases; junction bases outside the gene matches: 12. The CDR3 DNA is TGTGCCAGCAGCCTGAGGGGTTCTGGGACAGGGTACGAGCAGTACTTC. Translated, it gives CASSLRGSGTGYEQYF.

The count of this clone is one. This chain links TRBV28 with TRBJ1-1; no reliable D call. This CDR3 contains 12 residues. Per the germline V gene, CDR1 is MDHEN and CDR2 is SYDVKM. With 7 bases removed from V and 0 bases from J, the gap between germline ends came to 6 bases. Here the CDR3 DNA reads TGTGCCAGCAAGACAATGAACACTGAAGCTTTCTTT. Translation gives CASKTMNTEAFF. Complete variable domain (other parts from reference TRBV28 and TRBJ1-1): DVKVTQSSRYLVKRTGEKVFLECVQDMDHENMFWYRQDPGLGLRLIYFSYDVKMKEKGDIPEGYSVSREKKERFSLILESASTNQTSMYLCASKTMNTEAFFGQGTRLTVV.

V gene TRBV7-6 combines with J gene TRBJ1-4; D unclear. The CDR3 loop spans 14 amino acids. Germline V gives CDR1 SGHVS, CDR2 FNYEAQ. The germline V and J ends were trimmed by 5 bases and 0 bases, with 7 bases remaining between them. This chain's CDR3 is CASSPSATNEKLFF. Written as DNA, the CDR3 is TGTGCCAGCAGCCCCAGTGCAACTAATGAAAAACTGTTTTTT.

The chain joins TRBV27 to TRBJ2-1, with D possibly TRBD2 on 6 matching bases. The CDR3 length is 14 residues. Trimming removed 6 bases from V and 2 bases from J, with 11 bases in between. Germline CDR1 MNHEY, CDR2 SMNVEV (reference sequence). This CDR3 is CASSTGTPYNEQFF. CDR3 sequence (DNA): TGTGCCAGCAGCACCGGGACTCCCTACAATGAGCAGTTCTTC.

The gene calls are TRBV19 and TRBJ2-5, with 7 bases lining up with TRBD1. This CDR3 is 14 amino acids long. After removal of 5 bases from V and 4 bases from J, the junction contained 7 bases not matched to a gene. The germline V gene has CDR1 LNHDA and CDR2 SQIVND (reference sequence). In nucleotides, the CDR3 is TGTGCCAGTAGTCCGTCGGGACAGTCAGAGACCCAGTACTTC. Translated, it gives CASSPSGQSETQYF.

This chain joins TRBV6-5 and TRBJ1-5; 7 positions match TRBD1. There are 15 residues in the CDR3. Germline loops: CDR1 MNHEY, CDR2 SVGAGI. Germline trimming cut 4 bases from V and 7 bases from J; bases unmatched to any gene: 10. CDR3 loop: CASSSKGGQGQPQHF. Here the CDR3 DNA reads TGTGCCAGCAGTTCGAAAGGGGGCCAGGGGCAGCCCCAGCATTTT.

The chain joins TRBV19 to TRBJ1-2; no clear D. The CDR3 totals 12 residues. Germline values: CDR1 LNHDA, CDR2 SQIVND (reference sequence). V was trimmed by 6 bases and J by 6 bases, leaving 11 bases between them. CDR3 amino acids: CASSHLGNGYTF. In nucleotides, the CDR3 is TGTGCCAGTAGCCACCTGGGCAATGGCTACACCTTC.